These 27 T cell receptor beta chains came from one sample sequenced in a study of post-analysis software for immune sequencing data. Study results and caveats: A handful of TRBV segments were significantly more frequent in patients than in controls. TRBV5-6, TRBV5-1 and TRBV20-1 were among these segments.

Every TCR beta cDNA library bore unique molecular identifiers. MiXCR was run by TCRdb on the PCR reads, yielding one entry per CDR3 protein. The table includes more than 350,000 distinct CDR3 sequences, roughly 40% detected once. Antigens for these TCRs are unknown. Material for sequencing was blood. The receptor source for this set is a girl aged 2 to 9 with multiple sclerosis.

This clonotype was observed once. This chain joins TRBV7-6 and TRBJ2-1, with 9 bases fitting TRBD2. V was clipped by 5 bases and J by 2 bases; unmatched bases: 4. The CDR3 totals 15 residues. The V gene's germline CDR1 is SGHVS and CDR2 FNYEAQ. CDR3 sequence reads: CASSASGAAYNEQFF. DNA for the CDR3: TGTGCCAGCAGCGCTAGCGGGGCAGCCTACAATGAGCAGTTCTTC. The full variable domain, completed using reference TRBV7-6 and TRBJ2-1, is GAGVSQSPRYKVTKRGQDVALRCDPISGHVSLYWYRQALGQGPEFLTYFNYEAQQDKSGLPNDRFSAERPEGSISTLTIQRTEQRDSAMYRCASSASGAAYNEQFFGPGTRLTVL.

The gene calls are TRBV4-2 and TRBJ2-5; a weak D match, TRBD2 (6 bases). The CDR3 runs 16 residues. Germline V CDR1 and CDR2: LGHNA, YNFKEQ. Deletions cut 0 bases from V and 11 bases from J, with 22 bases between. CDR3 nucleotides: TGTGCCAGCAGCCAAGAGCGTGGAGGGAGTACCTATGAGCAGTACTTC. Encoded protein: CASSQERGGSTYEQYF.

The V gene is TRBV4-1, the J gene TRBJ2-2; D may be TRBD1 (5 bases). The CDR3 consists of 15 residues. Per germline, CDR1 MGHRA and CDR2 YSYEKL. Trimming pared 1 base from V and 2 bases from J, leaving 8 bases between. CDR3 region: CASSQVTVNTGELFF. The CDR3 nucleotides are TGCGCCAGCAGCCAAGTGACAGTAAACACCGGGGAGCTGTTTTTT.

This clonotype has more than one count but fewer than ten. The V and J genes are TRBV5-1 and TRBJ2-1, with 7 nucleotides matching TRBD2. From germline, CDR1 is SGHRS and CDR2 YFSETQ. V was pared by 3 bases and J by 0 bases, with 6 bases of the junction left unmatched. The CDR3 has 16 amino acids. As DNA, the CDR3 is TGCGCCAGCAGCTCTCGCAGCGGGGTCTCCTACAATGAGCAGTTCTTC. Translated, it gives CASSSRSGVSYNEQFF.

This clonotype was detected once. The chain links TRBV19 to TRBJ2-3; 9 bases match TRBD2. This CDR3 has 13 residues. Per germline, CDR1 LNHDA and CDR2 SQIVND (reference sequence). The V and J ends lost 10 bases and 0 bases, in that order; junction bases with no gene match: 2. CDR3 sequence (DNA): TGTGCCATTAGCGGGGGAAGCACAGATACGCAGTATTTT. This gives the protein CAISGGSTDTQYF.

Concerning this clonotype itself: This may stem from a read error, because a much larger clone lies one nucleotide away. The chain couples TRBV6-2 or TRBV6-3 to TRBJ2-2; D is undetermined. The length of the CDR3 is 15 residues. The germline V gene has CDR1 MNHEY and CDR2 SVGEGT. The CDR3 sequence: CASWSARLNTWELFF. Written as DNA, the CDR3 is TGTGCCAGCTGGTCCGCCAGACTGAACACCTGGGAGCTGTTTTTT.

J is TRBJ2-1 and V is TRBV29-1, with 9 bases fitting TRBD1. CDR1 SQVTM and CDR2 ANQGSEA come from the germline V gene. The CDR3 covers 15 residues. J gave up 4 bases and V 8 bases, and 12 bases lay outside the gene matches. Here the CDR3 reads CSSRVSGTGYNEQFF. CDR3 sequence (DNA): TGCAGCAGCAGAGTATCCGGGACAGGGTACAATGAGCAGTTCTTC.

This sequence joins TRBV29-1 and TRBJ1-5, with 8 nucleotides matching TRBD1. This CDR3 comprises 13 residues. Germline V CDR1 and CDR2: SQVTM, ANQGSEA. The V segment lost 4 bases and the J segment 5 bases; nucleotides outside the gene matches: 4. CDR3 bases: TGCAGCGTTGGCAGGGGGCTTGATCAGCCCCAGCATTTT. This codes for CSVGRGLDQPQHF.

A remark on this clonotype: At one of its ends the junction is not consistent with the germline gene, which may arise from a read error. The chain couples TRBV11-2 to TRBJ2-2; 8 bases are shared with TRBD2. This CDR3 spans 16 amino acids. Germline V gene lookup returns CDR1 SGHAT and CDR2 FQNNGV. The CDR3 region has the DNA TGTGCCAGCAGCTTTCTCGGCGGGGGGAACACCGGGAAGCTGTTTTTT. Its protein product is CASSFLGGGNTGKLFF.

This clonotype was detected once. This rearrangement joins TRBV5-1 to TRBJ2-4, with a possible D match to TRBD1 (6 bases). The J call is doubtful: the DNA matches TRBJ2-7 better. Germline V CDR1 and CDR2: SGHRS, YFSETQ. The length of the CDR3 is 16 residues. The CDR3 is CASSLGGQSGRYEQYF. CDR3 nucleotide sequence: TGCGCCAGCAGCTTGGGGGGACAATCTGGGCGCTACGAGCAGTACTTC.

The chain couples TRBV11-3 to TRBJ2-1, with D perhaps TRBD2 (6 bases). V lost 1 base to trimming and J lost 9 bases, with 10 bases between them. Per germline, CDR1 SGHNT and CDR2 YENEEA. CDR3 length: 13 amino acids. CDR3: CASSLVQGGEQFF. DNA for the CDR3: TGTGCCAGCAGCTTAGTGCAGGGAGGTGAGCAGTTCTTC. Full variable domain (outside the CDR3, taken from reference TRBV11-3 and TRBJ2-1): EAGVVQSPRYKIIEKKQPVAFWCNPISGHNTLYWYLQNLGQGPELLIRYENEEAVDDSQLPKDRFSAERLKGVDSTLKIQPAELGDSAVYLCASSLVQGGEQFFGPGTRLTVL.

The V call is TRBV6-5, the J call TRBJ1-1; no reliable D call. The CDR3 spans 13 residues. Germline lookup yields CDR1 MNHEY and CDR2 SVGAGI. The CDR3 DNA sequence: TGTGCAAGTTGCCGGGAGATGAACACTGAAGCTTTCTTT. Amino acids: CASCREMNTEAFF.

In its sample, this clonotype was seen a few times. The chain uses TRBV4-1 and TRBJ2-7, with 10 bases identical to TRBD1. J gave up 5 bases and V 8 bases, and 3 bases lay outside the gene matches. Germline V gene sequence: CDR1 MGHRA, CDR2 YSYEKL. This CDR3 has 12 residues. This CDR3 is CASAGQGHEQYF. CDR3 coding DNA: TGCGCCAGCGCGGGACAGGGGCACGAGCAGTACTTC.

The chain employs TRBV10-2 and TRBJ2-1, with 10 nucleotides matching TRBD1. V lost 3 bases to trimming and J lost 4 bases; unmatched junction nucleotides: 3. This CDR3 spans 15 amino acids. CDR1 WSHSY and CDR2 SAAADI come from the germline V gene. The CDR3 is CASSDWDRGYNEQFF. The CDR3 DNA reads TGCGCCAGCAGTGATTGGGACAGGGGATACAATGAGCAGTTCTTC.

This clonotype was seen more than once but under ten times. CDR3 nucleotide sequence: TGCGCCAGCTCGGACAGGGGCCGAGAGCAGTACTTC. It encodes CASSDRGREQYF. The chain is built from TRBV5-1 and TRBJ2-7; 9 nucleotides align to TRBD1. Germline V gives CDR1 SGHRS, CDR2 YFSETQ. V dropped 7 bases and J dropped 7; count of bases not matched to a gene: 6. The CDR3 length is 12 residues.

The CDR3 here is CASSLRVGTDTQYF. CDR3 sequence (DNA): TGTGCCAGCAGTTTAAGGGTGGGCACAGATACGCAGTATTTT. This rearrangement joins TRBV12-3 or TRBV12-4 to TRBJ2-3, with D unresolved. The CDR3 totals 14 residues. The V end lost 2 bases, the J end lost 1 base, and 7 bases lay between the germline ends.

The chain has TRBV7-2 and TRBJ2-3; D not certain. V was shortened by 5 bases and J by 9 bases, with 18 bases between the two germline ends. CDR3 length: 14 residues. Germline CDR1 and CDR2: SGHTA and FQGNSA. The CDR3 spells CASSLEPPPATQYF. In DNA form, the CDR3 reads TGTGCCAGCAGCCTAGAGCCACCGCCCGCCACGCAGTATTTT.

The chain recombines TRBV27 with TRBJ2-7; D not certain. The germline CDR1 and CDR2 sequences are MNHEY and SMNVEV (reference sequence). CDR3 size: 13 residues. Trimming took 8 bases from V and 0 from J, leaving 11 bases between them. The CDR3 DNA reads TGTGCCAGCCGGCCTGTGGCCTCCTACGAGCAGTACTTC. The encoded protein is CASRPVASYEQYF.

Turning to this clonotype: The junction shows a germline mismatch at one end, possibly a read error. The chain joins TRBV28 to TRBJ1-6; perhaps TRBD1 as D (5 bases). The CDR3 has 16 residues. Germline CDR1 and CDR2: MDHEN and SYDVKM. The CDR3 protein is CASGFRQRLWGSPLHF. CDR3 in DNA: TGTGCCAGCGGTTTTAGACAGAGGTTATGGGGTTCACCCCTCCACTTT.

This clonotype turned up a few times. V usage is TRBV20-1 and J usage is TRBJ2-7; no reliable D call. Trimming took 2 bases from V and 3 from J, leaving 5 bases between them. CDR1 is DFQATT and CDR2 is SNEGSKA in the germline V gene (reference sequence). The CDR3 contains 11 residues. This CDR3 reads CSARSIYEQYF. For the CDR3, the DNA is TGCAGTGCTAGATCAATCTACGAGCAGTACTTC.

This clonotype was counted only a few times. The chain recombines TRBV5-5 with TRBJ2-7, with TRBD2 matching over 11 bases. V dropped 3 bases and J dropped 2; count of bases not matched to a gene: 7. The CDR3 spans 16 residues. Looked up from germline, CDR1 is SGHKS and CDR2 is YYEKEE (reference sequence). The DNA of the CDR3 is TGTGCCAGCAGCTCAACTCTAGCGGGAGGTCCCTACGAGCAGTACTTC. This gives the protein CASSSTLAGGPYEQYF.

The CDR3 reads CASSLNLETSSYEQYF. The CDR3 DNA reads as TGCGCCAGCAGCTTGAATTTAGAGACGAGTTCCTACGAGCAGTACTTC. V gene TRBV5-1 combines with J gene TRBJ2-7; D is unresolved. This CDR3 has 16 amino acids. CDR1 is SGHRS and CDR2 is YFSETQ in the germline V gene. Trimming removed 1 base from V and 1 base from J, with 15 bases in between.

The rearrangement uses TRBV7-2 and TRBJ2-7; 8 bases map to TRBD2. The CDR3 length is 15 residues. The junction had 9 bases not matched to a gene; V was cut back by 5 bases and J by 3 bases. Germline CDR1 reads SGHTA; CDR2 reads FQGNSA. The CDR3 DNA follows: TGTGCCAGCAGCCCCCAGGGCGCGGGAGGCTACGAGCAGTACTTC. Translating gives CASSPQGAGGYEQYF.

The V call is TRBV12-3 or TRBV12-4, the J call TRBJ2-5; TRBD1 might be the D (7 bases). Trimming left V 1 base short and J 11 bases short, with 20 bases between. CDR3 length: 15 residues. CDR3 sequence: CASSLVEGAGNEQYF. The CDR3 nucleotides read TGTGCCAGCAGTTTAGTAGAGGGGGCGGGGAATGAGCAGTACTTC.

A few counts support this clonotype. The rearrangement links TRBV4-1 to TRBJ2-7, with 9 bases lining up with TRBD2. V lost 1 base and J lost 0; bases outside the gene matches: 7. CDR3 length equals 17 residues. CDR1 is MGHRA and CDR2 is YSYEKL in the germline V gene. The CDR3 DNA reads as TGCGCCAGCAGCCAAGGGTTCGGCGGGGGGGCCTCCTACGAGCAGTACTTC. Its protein product is CASSQGFGGGASYEQYF.

This clonotype was counted between two and nine times. The J gene is TRBJ1-2, the V gene TRBV29-1; possibly TRBD1 for D (5 bases). The CDR3 extends over 12 amino acids. V was clipped by 4 bases and J by 3 bases, with 9 bases between them. The germline gives CDR1 SQVTM, CDR2 ANQGSEA. The CDR3 loop is CSVGEGDYGYTF. As DNA, the CDR3 is TGCAGCGTTGGCGAAGGGGACTATGGCTACACCTTC.

The J gene is TRBJ2-5, the V gene TRBV7-9; a weak D match, TRBD2 (5 bases). The germline gives CDR1 SEHNR, CDR2 FQNEAQ (reference sequence). V dropped 6 bases and J dropped 0 bases, with 14 bases sitting between them. The CDR3 has 15 amino acids. CDR3 sequence (DNA): TGTGCCAGCAGTTTAAAGAGGGCGGACCAAGAGACCCAGTACTTC. Translation: CASSLKRADQETQYF.